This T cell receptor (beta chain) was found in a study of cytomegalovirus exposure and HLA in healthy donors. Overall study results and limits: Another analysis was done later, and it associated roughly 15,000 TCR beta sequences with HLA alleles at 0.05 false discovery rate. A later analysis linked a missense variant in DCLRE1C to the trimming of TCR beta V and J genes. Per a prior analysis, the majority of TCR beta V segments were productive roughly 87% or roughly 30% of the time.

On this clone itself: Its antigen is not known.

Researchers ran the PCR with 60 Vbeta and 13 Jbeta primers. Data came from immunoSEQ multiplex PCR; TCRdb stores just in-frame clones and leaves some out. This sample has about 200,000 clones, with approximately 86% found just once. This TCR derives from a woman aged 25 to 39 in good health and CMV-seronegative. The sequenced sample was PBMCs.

In DNA form, the CDR3 reads TGTGCCAGCAGCCCCCTACAGAATAGCGGGAGGTCTTACGAGCAGTACTTC. Encoded protein: CASSPLQNSGRSYEQYF. The V call is TRBV4-2, the J call TRBJ2-7, with 10 bases matching TRBD2. With 4 bases clipped from V and 4 bases from J, the junction kept 13 bases outside the gene matches. In germline, CDR1 is LGHNA, CDR2 YNFKEQ. The length of the CDR3 is 17 residues.